Listed below are T cell receptor beta chains from one sample, sequenced in a study of quantifying T cell responses using KT2 cells. TCRdb reanalysed the UMI-ligation and nested PCR reads using MiXCR and keeps one entry per CDR3 protein. The sample consists of 52,000 or so distinct CDR3 sequences, roughly an eighth of them appearing once. The specimen was PBMCs spiked with cells of the T cell clone KT2. Source of these receptors: a human donor. The CDR3 runs from the conserved cysteine through the conserved F or W. Each record gives: V gene, J gene, D gene, clone size, CDR3 DNA, CDR3 protein. A D gene is named only where the DNA matches it firmly. Clone size is shown for a subset of rows, as once, few, many or a class of expanded clone.

TRBV12-3/TRBV12-4	TRBJ1-5	.	few	TGTGCCAGCAGTTTTTTTGGGGGGCGATTCAATCAGCCCCAGCATTTT	CASSFFGGRFNQPQHF
TRBV7-2	TRBJ2-1	.	.	TGTGCCAGCAGCTTATCGAGGGGGAATGAGCAGTTCTTC	CASSLSRGNEQFF
TRBV29-1	TRBJ2-7	TRBD2	many	TGCAGCGTTATAGGATGGGACTATCCCTACGAGCAGTACTTC	CSVIGWDYPYEQYF
TRBV29-1	TRBJ2-7	.	many	TGCAGCGCCAGTTGGGCTAGCTCGGGGGAGCAGTACTTC	CSASWASSGEQYF
TRBV7-2	TRBJ1-1	.	.	TGTGCCAGCAGCTCGTACAGTGACACTGAAGCTTTCTTT	CASSSYSDTEAFF
TRBV7-9	TRBJ2-3	.	.	TGTGCCAGCAGCTTAGAGGCCTCTACTTCACAGTATTTT	CASSLEASTSQYF
TRBV20-1	TRBJ2-7	.	many	TGCAGTGCTAGGATCAGGGACTACGAGCAGTACTTC	CSARIRDYEQYF
TRBV4-1	TRBJ1-2	.	.	TGCGCCAGCAGCCAACAACGGAACTATGGCTACACCTTC	CASSQQRNYGYTF
TRBV15	TRBJ2-1	.	few	TGTGCCACCAGCAGAGTTCAGGACGCAGGACCACATGAGCAGTTCTTC	CATSRVQDAGPHEQFF
TRBV25-1	TRBJ2-1	.	many	TGTGCCAGCAGTACCTCCCGTCTGTACAATGAGCAGTTCTTC	CASSTSRLYNEQFF
TRBV20-1	TRBJ1-1	TRBD1	few	TGCAGTGCTGAGGGACAGGTGAACACTGAAGCTTTCTTT	CSAEGQVNTEAFF
TRBV15	TRBJ1-5	.	.	TGTGCCACCAGCAGAGATCGGGGACCGGGACAAGGTAGCAATCAGCCCCAGCATTTT	CATSRDRGPGQGSNQPQHF
TRBV6-5	TRBJ1-1	TRBD1	many	TGTGCCAGCAGTTACACGCAGGGGGCTGAAGCTTTCTTT	CASSYTQGAEAFF
TRBV5-1	TRBJ2-2	.	.	TGCGCCAGCAGCTTGTTTAACATAAACACCGGGGAGCTGTTTTTT	CASSLFNINTGELFF
TRBV20-1	TRBJ2-5	.	many	TGCAGTACCGAAGCACAGGGGAGGGAGACCCAGTACTTC	CSTEAQGRETQYF
TRBV7-9	TRBJ2-5	.	.	TGTGCCAGCAGCTTACGGGTCGGGAGCGAGACCCAGTACTTC	CASSLRVGSETQYF
TRBV2	TRBJ2-1	TRBD1	.	TGTGCCAGCAGCAAACCGGGACAGGGCGGTCAGCGGCAGGGCAATGAGCAGTTCTTC	CASSKPGQGGQRQGNEQFF
TRBV19	TRBJ1-2	TRBD1	.	TGTGCCACCACAGGGGGCGCGGGCTATGGCTACACCTTC	CATTGGAGYGYTF
TRBV5-1	TRBJ2-2	.	few	TGCGCCAGCACGCTGGGGGACACCGGGGAGCTGTTTTTT	CASTLGDTGELFF
TRBV25-1	TRBJ2-3	.	few	TGTGCCAGCAGTAAATTCGGCGGAGGCACAGATACGCAGTATTTT	CASSKFGGGTDTQYF
TRBV2	TRBJ1-1	.	many	TGTGCCAGCAAGGCAGGGGCGGACACTGAAGCTTTCTTT	CASKAGADTEAFF
TRBV7-7	TRBJ1-4	.	many	TGTGCTAGCAGCTTAGGGTATGGTGAAAAACTGTTTTTT	CASSLGYGEKLFF
TRBV20-1	TRBJ2-3	.	.	TGCAGTGCTCCTAGCACGGGAGCGTTTGCAGATACGCAGTATTTT	CSAPSTGAFADTQYF
TRBV7-3	TRBJ2-6	.	few	TGTGCCAGCAGCTTCAGCGGGTTCAGCTCTGGGGCCAACGTCCTGACTTTC	CASSFSGFSSGANVLTF
TRBV6-1	TRBJ2-7	TRBD1	many	TGTGCCAGCAGCGGGCAGGAGGGACAGGATCTCTCCGAGCAGTACTTC	CASSGQEGQDLSEQYF
TRBV6-6	TRBJ1-6	.	few	TGTGCCAGCAGTTATGGCGAGAGACAAGCCCTCCACTTT	CASSYGERQALHF
TRBV20-1	TRBJ1-6	.	many	TGCAGTGCCCCTCCTGCCGGGTATAATTCACCCCTCCACTTT	CSAPPAGYNSPLHF
TRBV29-1	TRBJ2-3	.	many	TGCAGCGTTCCGATTGGAGATACGCAGTATTTT	CSVPIGDTQYF
TRBV9	TRBJ2-1	.	few	TGTGCCAGCAGCGTAGTCTTAGGTGGGTCCTACAATGAGCAGTTCTTC	CASSVVLGGSYNEQFF
TRBV29-1	TRBJ2-2	.	many	TGCAGCGTGATCGGGATTGGCACCGGGGAGCTGTTTTTT	CSVIGIGTGELFF
TRBV29-1	TRBJ1-4	.	few	TGCAGCGTTGGTCAAGGGACAACTAATGAAAAACTGTTTTTT	CSVGQGTTNEKLFF
TRBV9	TRBJ2-5	TRBD2	.	TGTGCCAGCAGTCGGGGACTAGCGGGATCGCAAGAGACCCAGTACTTC	CASSRGLAGSQETQYF
TRBV5-1	TRBJ2-5	TRBD2	few	TGCGCCAGCAGCTTTCTAGCGGACCTGGGGGAGACCCAGTACTTC	CASSFLADLGETQYF
TRBV20-1	TRBJ2-7	.	many	TGCAGTGCAAGAGCGGGTCGGGGGTTCCCCTACGAGCAGTACTTC	CSARAGRGFPYEQYF
TRBV11-1	TRBJ1-1	.	.	TGTGCCTGGGTTCTCCGGGGCCGGAACACTGAAGCTTTCTTT	CAWVLRGRNTEAFF
TRBV12-3/TRBV12-4	TRBJ2-7	.	.	TGTGCCAGCAGTTCTTGGACAGCCACCTACGAGCAGTACTTC	CASSSWTATYEQYF
TRBV6-6	TRBJ2-7	TRBD1	.	TGTGCCAGCAGTTACCCCTCAGGACAGGGGGCTTACGAGCAGTACTTC	CASSYPSGQGAYEQYF
TRBV6-5	TRBJ2-7	TRBD2	many	TGTGCCAGCAGCCGGACTCTTACTAGCGTCACCTACGAGCAGTACTTC	CASSRTLTSVTYEQYF
TRBV6-2/TRBV6-3	TRBJ1-2	.	.	TGTGCCAGCAGCCTAACAGGAGGGAGTTCAGATGGCTACACCTTC	CASSLTGGSSDGYTF
TRBV18	TRBJ1-1	.	many	TGTGCCAGCGACTTCGCCGGCGGGGGTATGAACACTGAAGCTTTCTTT	CASDFAGGGMNTEAFF
TRBV7-9	TRBJ2-1	.	.	TGTGCCAGCAGCTTATCAAGTGAGCAGTTCTTC	CASSLSSEQFF
TRBV7-9	TRBJ2-7	TRBD2	.	TGTGCCAGCAGCCTAGGGACTAGCCCTACCTACGAGCAGTACTTC	CASSLGTSPTYEQYF
TRBV9	TRBJ1-6	TRBD1	.	TGTGCCAGCAGCGCAAAGGACAGGGGCTATTCACCCCTCCACTTT	CASSAKDRGYSPLHF
TRBV19	TRBJ2-1	.	.	TGTGCCAGTAGTCCGAAGGGGAGGAATGAGCAGTTCTTC	CASSPKGRNEQFF
TRBV4-3	TRBJ2-7	.	many	TGCGCCAGCAGCCAAGATGGTGCGGTGGGGTACGAGCAGTACTTC	CASSQDGAVGYEQYF
TRBV28	TRBJ1-3	.	.	TGTGCCAGCAGTCCCCATGGGGTAGATCGCTCTGGAAACACCATATATTTT	CASSPHGVDRSGNTIYF